This T cell receptor beta chain was obtained from a study of Ad26.COV2.S vaccination and SARS-CoV-2 variants. As for treatment: approximately 18 received Ad26.COV2.S at low or high dose, single or two shots; several received placebo; per-sample allocation not given. Sampling was performed 63 days after the first vaccine or placebo injection. Recruitment in Boston yielded a donor of adult age, 18-55 years. The method was immunoSEQ multiplex PCR; TCRdb's version includes in-frame clones alone and lacks a portion of them. The top ten clones hold under 4.5% of a sample with roughly 400,000 clones, 90% of them seen once. Per germline, CDR1 SGHNT and CDR2 YYREEE (reference sequence). The length of the CDR3 is 15 residues. V lost 4 bases, J lost 1 base, and 5 bases stayed unmatched.

The TCR was taken from a person aged 18-65 years who received the Ad26.COV2.S COVID-19 vaccine or a placebo. This sequence joins TRBV5-4 and TRBJ2-5; TRBD2 aligns across 9 bases. The sample in question was peripheral blood, obtained in a trial of Ad26.COV2.S vaccine versus placebo. The CDR3 protein is CASSRPTSGQETQYF. The CDR3, as DNA: TGTGCCAGCAGCCGCCCGACTAGCGGCCAAGAGACCCAGTACTTC.